Each of the 17 T cell receptor beta chains below was sequenced from the same sample in a study of T cell responses to AZD1222 COVID-19 vaccine. Sequenced by immunoSEQ multiplex PCR; TCRdb stores in-frame clones only, minus some. Of some 170,000 clones listed, less than 90% are singletons. Sequencing used peripheral blood, obtained on day 0 of AZD1222 vaccination. These receptors were taken from an adult in good health.

This clone appeared a single time. The rearrangement links TRBV12-3 or TRBV12-4 to TRBJ1-2; D ambiguous. The CDR3 has 12 residues. V shed 5 bases and J shed 4 bases, with 8 bases lying between them. The DNA for the CDR3 is TGTGCCAGCAGTCCACAAAGCTATGGCTACACCTTC. It yields the protein CASSPQSYGYTF.

J is TRBJ2-1 and V is TRBV9, with 10 positions matching TRBD2. The CDR3 is made up of 18 amino acids. After removal of 7 bases from V and 5 bases from J, the junction contained 18 bases not matched to a gene. Germline CDR1 SGDLS, CDR2 YYNGEE. This chain's CDR3 is CASRGLSGRHAGDNEQFF. The CDR3 DNA follows: TGTGCCAGCCGGGGGCTTAGCGGGAGGCATGCAGGGGACAATGAGCAGTTCTTC.

The chain combines TRBV28 with TRBJ1-2; maybe TRBD1 (5 bases). V lost 4 bases, J lost 6 bases, and 21 bases lay in between. Germline values: CDR1 MDHEN, CDR2 SYDVKM. This CDR3 is built from 16 residues. The CDR3 DNA sequence: TGTGCCAGCAGTTCCGGAGGGACCTCCCGCGTCGATGGCTACACCTTC. It specifies CASSSGGTSRVDGYTF.

The CDR3 protein is CASRSGTGRTYEQYV. The CDR3 DNA reads as TGCGCCAGCAGGTCCGGGACAGGGCGAACCTACGAGCAGTACGTC. This chain uses TRBV5-1 with TRBJ2-7; 9 bases are a match to TRBD1. Trimming at V came to 5 bases and at J to 2 bases, leaving 8 bases not matched to a gene. The CDR3 contains 15 residues. Germline V CDR1 and CDR2: SGHRS, YFSETQ.

This clone has only one observation. This rearrangement joins TRBV18 to TRBJ1-4; no clear D. The germline CDR1 and CDR2 sequences are KGHSH and LQKENI. The CDR3 length is 15 residues. The V end was cut by 3 bases, the J end by 3 bases, with 11 bases between. The CDR3: CASSPAVPPNEKLFF. The DNA for the CDR3 is TGTGCCAGCTCACCCGCGGTGCCGCCTAATGAAAAACTGTTTTTT.

V and J are TRBV7-8 and TRBJ2-2; perhaps TRBD1 as D (5 bases). Deletions cut 3 bases from V and 2 bases from J, with 10 bases between. CDR1 and CDR2 from the germline V gene are SGHVS and FQNEAQ. CDR3 size: 15 residues. CDR3 sequence reads: CASSLGQGNTGELFF. The CDR3 region has the DNA TGTGCCAGCAGCTTGGGTCAGGGCAACACCGGGGAGCTGTTTTTT. The whole variable domain, filled in from reference TRBV7-8 and TRBJ2-2, reads GAGVSQSPRYKVAKRGQDVALRCDPISGHVSLFWYQQALGQGPEFLTYFQNEAQLDKSGLPSDRFFAERPEGSVSTLKIQRTQQEDSAVYLCASSLGQGNTGELFFGEGSRLTVL.

This chain uses TRBV5-6 with TRBJ1-2, with D unresolved. There are 15 residues in the CDR3. The germline V gene encodes CDR1 SGHDT and CDR2 YYEEEE. V lost 4 bases, J lost 1 base, and 14 bases lay in between. CDR3 region: CASSHKGRYNYGYTF. CDR3 coding DNA: TGTGCCAGCAGCCACAAGGGTAGATATAACTATGGCTACACCTTC. Combining the CDR3 with reference TRBV5-6 and TRBJ1-2 gives the whole variable domain DAGVTQSPTHLIKTRGQQVTLRCSPKSGHDTVSWYQQALGQGPQFIFQYYEEEERQRGNFPDRFSGHQFPNYSSELNVNALLLGDSALYLCASSHKGRYNYGYTFGSGTRLTVV.

The chain combines TRBV19 with TRBJ1-3; D unclear. This CDR3 is built from 14 residues. V was pared by 7 bases and J by 2 bases, with 12 bases between. Germline lookup yields CDR1 LNHDA and CDR2 SQIVND (reference sequence). For the CDR3, the DNA is TGTGCCAGTACCCAACGGGGTCCTGGAAACACCATATATTTT. Amino acid sequence: CASTQRGPGNTIYF.

The rearrangement joins TRBV7-2 to TRBJ2-5; 9 bases align to TRBD2. Germline V gene sequence: CDR1 SGHTA, CDR2 FQGNSA. V dropped 5 bases and J dropped 2; count of bases not matched to a gene: 9. The CDR3 covers 16 residues. CDR3 amino acids: CASSVSRTSAQETQYF. CDR3 DNA: TGTGCCAGCAGCGTCTCTCGGACTAGCGCTCAAGAGACCCAGTACTTC. The whole variable domain, remainder taken from reference TRBV7-2 and TRBJ2-5, is GAGVSQSPSNKVTEKGKDVELRCDPISGHTALYWYRQSLGQGLEFLIYFQGNSAPDKSGLPSDRFSAERTGGSVSTLTIQRTQQEDSAVYLCASSVSRTSAQETQYFGPGTRLLVL.

This chain links TRBV20-1 with TRBJ1-5, with TRBD1 as a possible D gene (5 bases). The CDR3 spans 14 residues. V was shortened by 3 bases and J by 0 bases, with 9 bases between the two germline ends. Looked up from germline, CDR1 is DFQATT and CDR2 is SNEGSKA (reference sequence). CDR3 sequence: CSASFQGSNQPQHF. CDR3 in DNA: TGCAGTGCTAGTTTTCAGGGTAGCAATCAGCCCCAGCATTTT.

The chain uses TRBV30 and TRBJ2-7; D call uncertain. The germline V gene has CDR1 GTSNPN and CDR2 SVGIG (reference sequence). V was pared by 0 bases and J by 5 bases, with 8 bases between. The CDR3 extends over 12 amino acids. The CDR3 reads CAWSVVLHEQYV. In nucleotides, the CDR3 is TGTGCCTGGAGTGTAGTCTTGCACGAGCAGTACGTC.

The V call is TRBV7-8, the J call TRBJ1-1; D uncertain. Trimming left V 2 bases short and J 0 bases short, with 10 bases between. Per germline, CDR1 SGHVS and CDR2 FQNEAQ. The CDR3 spans 15 residues. The CDR3 loop is CASSLHLTLNTEAFF. The CDR3 DNA reads TGTGCCAGCAGCTTACATTTGACCCTGAACACTGAAGCTTTCTTT.

The rearrangement uses TRBV10-2 and TRBJ1-2; 10 bases fit TRBD1. V gave up 3 bases and J gave up 5 bases; unmatched junction bases: 6. This CDR3 region has 15 residues. The germline CDR1 and CDR2 sequences are WSHSY and SAAADI. DNA of the CDR3: TGCGCCAGCAGTGAATCGGGACAGGGGATTTATGGCTACACCTTC. It codes for CASSESGQGIYGYTF.

The rearrangement uses TRBV6-6 and TRBJ2-4; no firm D call. Trimming shortened V by 0 bases and J by 4 bases, and 7 bases separated the two germline ends. This CDR3 is 14 amino acids long. Germline loops: CDR1 MNHNY, CDR2 SVGAGI (reference sequence). The CDR3 reads CASSYSNGKNIQYF. The CDR3 bases are TGTGCCAGCAGTTACTCTAACGGGAAAAACATTCAGTACTTC.

The chain joins TRBV12-3 or TRBV12-4 to TRBJ2-7, with D uncertain. V was clipped by 7 bases and J by 6 bases, with 13 bases between them. The CDR3 totals 12 residues. CDR3: CASNRALGEQYF. The CDR3 DNA sequence: TGTGCCAGCAATAGGGCCCTGGGCGAGCAGTACTTC.

The rearrangement uses TRBV5-8 and TRBJ1-1; D is undetermined. This CDR3 has 15 amino acids. Germline values: CDR1 SGHTS, CDR2 YDEGEE. Trimming stripped 1 base from V and 1 base from J, with 11 bases between. The CDR3 sequence: CASSLLVSSNTEAFF. CDR3 DNA: TGTGCCAGCAGCTTGCTGGTCAGTTCGAACACTGAAGCTTTCTTT. Combining the CDR3 with reference TRBV5-8 and TRBJ1-1 gives the whole variable domain EAGVTQSPTHLIKTRGQQATLRCSPISGHTSVYWYQQALGLGLQFLLWYDEGEERNRGNFPPRFSGRQFPNYSSELNVNALELEDSALYLCASSLLVSSNTEAFFGQGTRLTVV.

The chain joins TRBV7-9 to TRBJ1-2; unclear D gene. V was cut by 5 bases and J by 0 bases, with 10 bases left in between. Germline lookup yields CDR1 SEHNR and CDR2 FQNEAQ (reference sequence). The CDR3 runs 14 residues. The CDR3 here is CASSPLGPNYGYTF. The CDR3 DNA follows: TGTGCCAGCAGCCCCCTCGGGCCTAACTATGGCTACACCTTC.